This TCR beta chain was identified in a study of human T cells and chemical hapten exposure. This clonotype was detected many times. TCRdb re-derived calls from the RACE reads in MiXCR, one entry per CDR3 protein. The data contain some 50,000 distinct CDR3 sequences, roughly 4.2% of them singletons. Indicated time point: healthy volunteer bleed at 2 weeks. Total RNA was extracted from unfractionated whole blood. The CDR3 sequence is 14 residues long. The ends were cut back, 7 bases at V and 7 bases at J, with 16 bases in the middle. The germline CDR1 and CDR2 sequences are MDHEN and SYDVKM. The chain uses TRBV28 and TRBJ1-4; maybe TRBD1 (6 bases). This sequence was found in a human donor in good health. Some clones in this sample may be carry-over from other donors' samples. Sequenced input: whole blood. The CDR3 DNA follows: TGTGCCAGCAAATCCCCTCGGGGGCTTGAAAAACTGTTTTTT. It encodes CASKSPRGLEKLFF.